In this sample, the clone carrying this TCR beta chain turned up many times. Its antigen is undetermined. Separate alpha and beta amplification began at the second PCR step. The source of the sample is a study of naive and memory T cell subsets. Both TRBC1 and TRBC2 were covered by a beta constant-region primer of two equimolar oligonucleotides. Four rounds of PCR amplified the ligated cDNA using nested alpha and beta constant-region primers plus SP2. In TCRdb, the UMI-ligation and nested PCR reads were re-called with MiXCR into one record per CDR3 protein. The repertoire holds roughly 80,000 distinct CDR3 sequences, with over 9% as singletons. Study-level points and caveats: Naive and memory repertoire findings lacked a ground truth for validation. Clonotypes are single alpha or beta chains, not paired receptors. Diversity fell and Gini index rose from naive through CM, EM, EMRA.

Germline values: CDR1 LGHNA, CDR2 YSLEER. This CDR3 spans 16 amino acids. Trimming pared 0 bases from V and 5 bases from J, leaving 15 bases between. The receptor comes from a human donor in good health. This chain joins TRBV4-3 and TRBJ2-3; no clear D. The material sequenced was naive CD8+ T cells from blood. In DNA form, the CDR3 reads TGCGCCAGCAGCCAAGATGCCAGGAATCCGGGAGATACGCAGTATTTT. Its translation is CASSQDARNPGDTQYF.